A single T cell receptor beta chain is shown here with its context. What this receptor recognizes is not known. Base quality data are lacking; no much larger clone is found one base away. These data belong to a study of blood T cell repertoires in COVID-19 (dated by TCRdb to the early 2020s). As for the study more broadly: Collaborator samples came from the United States, Italy and Spain and covered acute and convalescent phases of COVID-19. The prospective study material was composed of cDNA or gDNA derived from T cells, B-cell-depleted T cells, or PBMCs. Subjects who had been exposed to COVID-19, were actively infected with it, or had recovered from it provided the deeply sampled blood TCRbeta repertoires that made up the dataset. A freely available public database, intended as a resource for researchers studying the immune response to SARS-CoV-2, is where the repertoires were released. Samples came from the ongoing ImmuneRACE study (first 160 participants) plus 1,254 subjects from 6 global collaborators. Nearly every sample came with metadata listing a de-identified subject ID, COVID-19 status, age in years and sex. Where available, HLA class I and class II types were obtained from metadata supplied by the sample provider rather than from assay-based typing. Study-level results and caveats: How much clinical and demographic metadata was included differed by source and by participant, and the metadata was provided uncurated.

Each collaborating institution followed its own protocols to collect whole blood in K2EDTA tubes. Collaborator samples were shipped for TCRbeta analysis as frozen whole blood, isolated PBMCs, or DNA extracted from either sample type. TCRbeta CDR3 regions were amplified from genomic DNA using the immunoSEQ Assay, a bias-controlled multiplex PCR. The authors' analysis ran thus. The number of nucleated cells in each sample was estimated from the amplification of reference gene primers within the assay. Sequence reads were collapsed and filtered to measure the absolute abundance of every unique TCRbeta CDR3 rearrangement. Productive Simpson clonality was computed per sample as the square root of Simpson's diversity index over productive rearrangements. The table was pulled from immuneACCESS by TCRdb, which kept in-frame rearrangements only. Such tables lose some clones; where checked, under half of the loss comes from unresolved V genes, and the rest has no known cause. That table supplies the V and J calls and clone size; D and trimming were determined from the DNA. Recorded for this sample are some 180,000 clones; 88% of them occurred a single time. The biggest ten clones account for approximately 5.6% of the sample.

Sequences were obtained from peripheral blood. The sequence came from a man aged 40-55 years with active or convalescent COVID-19.

In nucleotides, the sequence is TGTGCCAGCAGCCAAGAGCGGGGGCTATACAATGAGCAGTTCTTC. Its protein product is CASSQERGLYNEQFF. The V and J genes are TRBV3-1 (or the pseudogene TRBV3-2) and TRBJ2-1; TRBD2 could be the D gene, as 7 bases match. V sheds 0 bases and J sheds 4 bases, leaving 10 bases between their ends. The CDR3 holds 15 amino acids from the cysteine to the phenylalanine. Only the CDR3 portion is preserved as DNA: 45 bases, with reading frame beginning at the first base. CDR1 and CDR2 are drawn from the germline V gene (reference sequence): LGHDT, YNNKEL.